One and the same sample provided the 19 T cell receptor beta chains below, sequenced in a study of cytomegalovirus exposure and HLA in healthy donors. It was with 60 Vbeta and 13 Jbeta primers that the PCR ran. The data were produced by immunoSEQ multiplex PCR, yet TCRdb's version contains in-frame clones alone and is incomplete. Found here are about 85,000 clones, approximately 65% of them singletons; the top ten hold 2% to 2.5%. Material: PBMCs. These receptors came from a man between 25 and 39 years old in good health and CMV-seronegative.

Only a few counts were recorded for this clone. The V and J genes are TRBV9 and TRBJ1-1; no definite D call. The CDR3 extends over 14 amino acids. Between the trimmed V and J ends, which lost 2 bases and 2 bases, there was a span of 10 bases. Germline CDR1 SGDLS, CDR2 YYNGEE. In nucleotides, the CDR3 is TGTGCCAGCAGCGTGTCGGGTATCAACACTGAAGCTTTCTTT. This encodes CASSVSGINTEAFF.

This clone was seen only a few times. This chain uses TRBV25-1 with TRBJ1-1; TRBD1 agrees at 8 bases. This CDR3 contains 14 residues. The germline CDR1 and CDR2 sequences are MGHDK and SYGVNS. J lost 2 bases, V lost 4 bases, and 3 bases had no gene match. CDR3 sequence (DNA): TGTGCCAGCAGTGGGGGACAGGCCAACACTGAAGCTTTCTTT. This gives the protein CASSGGQANTEAFF.

This chain links TRBV29-1 with TRBJ2-7, with TRBD2 matching 11 bases. The CDR3 is 14 residues long. CDR1 is SQVTM and CDR2 is ANQGSEA in the germline V gene. The V segment lost 7 bases and the J segment 4 bases; nucleotides outside the gene matches: 9. In DNA form, the CDR3 reads TGCAGCGCTGTACTAGCGGGAGAAGGTTACGAGCAGTACTTC. Translation gives CSAVLAGEGYEQYF.

The chain links TRBV5-1 to TRBJ1-2, with 9 bases fitting TRBD1. Germline CDR1 reads SGHRS; CDR2 reads YFSETQ. V lost 0 bases, J lost 4 bases, and 7 bases stayed unmatched. The CDR3 sequence is 16 residues long. CDR3 nucleotide sequence: TGCGCCAGCAGCTTGGAACCGGGACAGGGAGGCTATGGCTACACCTTC. It yields the protein CASSLEPGQGGYGYTF.

Comment on this clone: Other DNA sequences from this sample encode an identical CDR3 as well. V and J are TRBV6-1 and TRBJ1-1; D unresolved. V lost 7 bases and J lost 4, with 16 bases in between. CDR1 is MNHNS, CDR2 SASEGT, per germline. This CDR3 contains 14 residues. In DNA, the CDR3 is TGTGCCAGCACCCAAGTCCGGGGAGGCACTGAAGCTTTCTTT. This sequence encodes CASTQVRGGTEAFF.

V gene TRBV27 combines with J gene TRBJ1-1, with D maybe TRBD1 (6 bases). Between the trimmed V and J ends, which lost 6 bases and 1 base, there was a span of 9 bases. CDR1 and CDR2 (germline): MNHEY, SMNVEV (reference sequence). The CDR3 runs 13 residues. In DNA, the CDR3 is TGTGCCAGCAGACGGACAGAGAACACTGAAGCTTTCTTT. This gives the protein CASRRTENTEAFF.

The chain employs TRBV6-1 and TRBJ2-5, with D perhaps TRBD2 (5 bases). The CDR3 consists of 13 residues. The ends were cut back, 5 bases at V and 2 bases at J, with 9 bases in the middle. Germline-derived CDR1 and CDR2 are MNHNS and SASEGT. This CDR3 is CASSRGLQETQYF. CDR3 bases: TGTGCCAGCAGTAGAGGGTTACAAGAGACCCAGTACTTC.

The chain combines TRBV2 with TRBJ1-1; maybe TRBD1 (6 bases). CDR3 size: 17 residues. V lost 4 bases to trimming and J lost 3 bases, with 21 bases between them. Germline V gene sequence: CDR1 SNHLY, CDR2 FYNNEI. CDR3 nucleotides: TGTGCCAGCAGTGGAAGAGTGTGGGGGGGCCGGGACACTGAAGCTTTCTTT. It codes for CASSGRVWGGRDTEAFF.

The genes are TRBV7-9 and TRBJ1-5, with D perhaps TRBD1 (6 bases). Trimming cost V 3 bases and J 0 bases, with 21 bases left between them. This CDR3 is built from 19 residues. Germline V gene data show CDR1 as SEHNR and CDR2 as FQNEAQ (reference sequence). CDR3 region: CASSFEVQGPAFSNQPQHF. The DNA for the CDR3 is TGTGCCAGCAGCTTCGAGGTACAGGGTCCAGCCTTTAGCAATCAGCCCCAGCATTTT. Variable domain in full (rest from reference TRBV7-9 and TRBJ1-5): DTGVSQNPRHKITKRGQNVTFRCDPISEHNRLYWYRQTLGQGPEFLTYFQNEAQLEKSRLLSDRFSAERPKGSFSTLEIQRTEQGDSAMYLCASSFEVQGPAFSNQPQHFGDGTRLSIL.

In its sample, this clone was seen once. The junction departs from the called germline gene at one end, perhaps through a read error. The gene calls are TRBV6-1 and TRBJ2-7, with 12 bases aligning to TRBD1. The CDR3 has 15 residues. Per germline, CDR1 MNHNS and CDR2 SASEGT. The CDR3 sequence is CASSGTGDRGLWQYF. CDR3 nucleotide sequence: TGTGCCAGTAGTGGAACCGGGGACAGGGGGCTTTGGCAGTACTTC.

The rearrangement links TRBV4-2 to TRBJ2-5; 7 bases match TRBD1. The V gene's germline CDR1 is LGHNA and CDR2 YNFKEQ. This CDR3 has 16 amino acids. V gave up 4 bases and J gave up 5 bases; unmatched junction bases: 13. CDR3 DNA: TGTGCCAGCAGCCGCGATCTCGTAGGGGGCCGGGAGACCCAGTACTTC. As protein: CASSRDLVGGRETQYF.

The J gene is TRBJ1-5, the V gene TRBV5-6; 7 bases match TRBD1. CDR1 SGHDT and CDR2 YYEEEE come from the germline V gene. With V trimmed by 0 bases and J by 0 bases, 12 bases remained unmatched. The CDR3 consists of 19 residues. CDR3 protein: CASSLVNRGKIYSNQPQHF. CDR3 nucleotide sequence: TGTGCCAGCAGCTTGGTGAACAGGGGAAAAATTTATAGCAATCAGCCCCAGCATTTT.

The chain is built from TRBV13 and TRBJ2-2; perhaps TRBD1 as D (6 bases). V dropped 0 bases and J dropped 7 bases, with 6 bases sitting between them. Per germline, CDR1 PRHDT and CDR2 FYEKMQ (reference sequence). This CDR3 has 13 residues. The CDR3 sequence is CASSLGGGGELFF. CDR3 bases: TGTGCCAGCAGCTTAGGAGGGGGCGGGGAGCTGTTTTTT.

The rearrangement links TRBV19 to TRBJ1-1, with a possible D match to TRBD1 (6 bases). The V end was cut by 10 bases, the J end by 1 base, with 19 bases between. The CDR3 loop spans 15 amino acids. In germline, CDR1 is LNHDA, CDR2 SQIVND (reference sequence). The CDR3 DNA sequence: TGTGCCACCCTTTTCGGGGGGCACCCGAACACTGAAGCTTTCTTT. Translation: CATLFGGHPNTEAFF. Full variable domain (rest looked up from reference TRBV19 and TRBJ1-1): DGGITQSPKYLFRKEGQNVTLSCEQNLNHDAMYWYRQDPGQGLRLIYYSQIVNDFQKGDIAEGYSVSREKKESFPLTVTSAQKNPTAFYLCATLFGGHPNTEAFFGQGTRLTVV.

This rearrangement joins TRBV7-2 to TRBJ1-1; D remains ambiguous. Trimming pared 8 bases from V and 1 base from J, leaving 11 bases between. The V gene's germline CDR1 is SGHTA and CDR2 FQGNSA. This CDR3 has 13 amino acids. This chain's CDR3 is CASDRRGNTEAFF. CDR3 bases: TGTGCCAGCGACCGGCGGGGGAACACTGAAGCTTTCTTT.

Written as DNA, the CDR3 is TGTGCCAGCAGCGGACAGGAGCCTAACTATGGCTACACCTTC. This gives the protein CASSGQEPNYGYTF. V and J are TRBV7-9 and TRBJ1-2, with 7 nucleotides matching TRBD1. V was clipped by 5 bases and J by 0 bases; unmatched bases: 3. Germline V gene data show CDR1 as SEHNR and CDR2 as FQNEAQ (reference sequence). The CDR3 runs 14 residues.

V is TRBV6-6 and J is TRBJ2-4; tentatively, D is TRBD2 (5 bases). CDR3 length: 13 amino acids. Germline values: CDR1 MNHNY, CDR2 SVGAGI (reference sequence). Trimming took 10 bases from V and 6 from J, leaving 16 bases between them. CDR3 bases: TGTGCCACGTTCTCGAGGGTCTTAAACATTCAGTACTTC. Its protein product is CATFSRVLNIQYF.

The V and J genes are TRBV6-6 and TRBJ1-1; 7 bases are a match to TRBD1. The CDR3 is 14 amino acids. Germline lookup yields CDR1 MNHNY and CDR2 SVGAGI (reference sequence). Unmatched junction bases numbered 8, after V lost 6 bases and J lost 4 bases. This CDR3 reads CASSRGGAFTEAFF. The CDR3, as DNA: TGTGCCAGCAGCCGAGGGGGCGCGTTCACTGAAGCTTTCTTT.

The V gene is TRBV5-4, the J gene TRBJ2-3; TRBD2 matches at 8 bases. Trimming took 2 bases from V and 0 from J; bases not matched to a gene: 8. Germline CDR1 and CDR2: SGHNT and YYREEE (reference sequence). This CDR3 comprises 17 residues. CDR3 sequence: CASSLKVAGLSTDTQYF. CDR3 sequence (DNA): TGTGCCAGCAGCTTAAAAGTAGCGGGATTAAGCACAGATACGCAGTATTTT.